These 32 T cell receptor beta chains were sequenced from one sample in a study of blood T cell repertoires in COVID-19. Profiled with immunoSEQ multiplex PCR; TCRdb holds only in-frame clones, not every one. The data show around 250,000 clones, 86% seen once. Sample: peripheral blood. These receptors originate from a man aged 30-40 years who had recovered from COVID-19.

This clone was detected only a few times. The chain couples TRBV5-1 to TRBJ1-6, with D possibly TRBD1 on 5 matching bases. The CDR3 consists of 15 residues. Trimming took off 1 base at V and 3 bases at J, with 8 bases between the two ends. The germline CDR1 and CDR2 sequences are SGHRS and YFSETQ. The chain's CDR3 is CASSLSGLYNSPLHF. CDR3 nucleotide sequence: TGCGCCAGCAGCTTGTCGGGACTCTATAATTCACCCCTCCACTTT.

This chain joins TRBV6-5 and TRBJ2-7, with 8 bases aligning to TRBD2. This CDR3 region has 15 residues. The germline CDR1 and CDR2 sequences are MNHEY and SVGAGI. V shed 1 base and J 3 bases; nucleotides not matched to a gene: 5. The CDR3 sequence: CASSYLSGGYYEQYF. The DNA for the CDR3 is TGTGCCAGCAGTTACTTAAGCGGGGGCTACTACGAGCAGTACTTC.

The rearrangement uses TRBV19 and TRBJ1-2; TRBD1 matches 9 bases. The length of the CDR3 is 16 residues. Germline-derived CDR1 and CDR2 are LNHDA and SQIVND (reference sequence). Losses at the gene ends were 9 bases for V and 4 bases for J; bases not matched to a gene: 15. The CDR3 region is CASKWQDRGIVYGYTF. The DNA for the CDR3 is TGTGCCAGCAAATGGCAGGACAGGGGCATTGTCTATGGCTACACCTTC.

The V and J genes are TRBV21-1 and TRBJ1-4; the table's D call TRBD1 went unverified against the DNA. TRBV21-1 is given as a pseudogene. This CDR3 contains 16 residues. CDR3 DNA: TGTGCCAGCATCCCTTCAGGGCTTGCAACTAATGAAAAACTGTTTTTT. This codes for CASIPSGLATNEKLFF.

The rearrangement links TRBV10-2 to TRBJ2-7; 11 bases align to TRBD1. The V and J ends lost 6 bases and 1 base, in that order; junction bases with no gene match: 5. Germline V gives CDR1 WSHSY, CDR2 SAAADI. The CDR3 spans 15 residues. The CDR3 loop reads CASRTGTGGSYEQYF. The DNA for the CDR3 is TGCGCCAGCAGAACCGGGACAGGGGGGTCCTACGAGCAGTACTTC.

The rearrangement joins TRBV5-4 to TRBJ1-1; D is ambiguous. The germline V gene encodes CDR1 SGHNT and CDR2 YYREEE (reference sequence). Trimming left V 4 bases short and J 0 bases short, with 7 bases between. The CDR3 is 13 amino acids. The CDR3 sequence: CASSPVMNTEAFF. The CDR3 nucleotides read TGTGCCAGCAGCCCGGTTATGAACACTGAAGCTTTCTTT. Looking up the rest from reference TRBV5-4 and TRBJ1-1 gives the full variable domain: ETGVTQSPTHLIKTRGQQVTLRCSSQSGHNTVSWYQQALGQGPQFIFQYYREEENGRGNFPPRFSGLQFPNYSSELNVNALELDDSALYLCASSPVMNTEAFFGQGTRLTVV.

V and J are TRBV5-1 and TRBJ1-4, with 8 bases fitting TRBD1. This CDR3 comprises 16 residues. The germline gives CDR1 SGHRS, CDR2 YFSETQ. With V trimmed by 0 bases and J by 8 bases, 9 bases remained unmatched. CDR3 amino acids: CASSLATGEEGEKLFF. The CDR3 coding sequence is TGCGCCAGCAGCTTGGCGACAGGGGAGGAGGGCGAAAAACTGTTTTTT.

The CDR3 is CASRGSSGTEAFF. DNA for the CDR3: TGTGCCAGCAGGGGCAGCAGCGGAACTGAAGCTTTCTTT. The J gene is TRBJ1-1, the V gene TRBV6-5, with unresolved D. The ends were cut back, 6 bases at V and 5 bases at J, with 13 bases in the middle. The CDR3 contains 13 residues. Germline V gives CDR1 MNHEY, CDR2 SVGAGI.

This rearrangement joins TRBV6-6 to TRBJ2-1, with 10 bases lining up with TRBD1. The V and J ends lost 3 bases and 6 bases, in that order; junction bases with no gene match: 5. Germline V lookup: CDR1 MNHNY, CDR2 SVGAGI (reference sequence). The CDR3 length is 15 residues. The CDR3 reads CASSYGTGAFNEQFF. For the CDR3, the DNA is TGTGCCAGCAGTTATGGGACAGGGGCTTTCAATGAGCAGTTCTTC.

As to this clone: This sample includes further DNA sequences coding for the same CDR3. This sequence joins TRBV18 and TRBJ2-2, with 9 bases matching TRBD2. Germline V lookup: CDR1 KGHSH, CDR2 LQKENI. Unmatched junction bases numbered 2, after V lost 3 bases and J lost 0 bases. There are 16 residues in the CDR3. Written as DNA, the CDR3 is TGTGCCAGCTCACCCGCTAGCGGGGCGAACACCGGGGAGCTGTTTTTT. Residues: CASSPASGANTGELFF.

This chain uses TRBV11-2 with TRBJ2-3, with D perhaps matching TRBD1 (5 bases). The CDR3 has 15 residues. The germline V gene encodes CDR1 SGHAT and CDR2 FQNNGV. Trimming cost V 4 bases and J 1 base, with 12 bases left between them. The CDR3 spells CASSSQGRGTDTQYF. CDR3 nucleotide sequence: TGTGCCAGCAGCTCCCAGGGTAGAGGCACAGATACGCAGTATTTT.

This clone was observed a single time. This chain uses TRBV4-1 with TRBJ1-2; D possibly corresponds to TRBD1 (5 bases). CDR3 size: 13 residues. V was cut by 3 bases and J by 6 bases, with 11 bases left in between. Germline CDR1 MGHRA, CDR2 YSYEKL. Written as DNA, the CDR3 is TGCGCCAGCAGCCAGATGGGGGGAGATGGCTACACCTTC. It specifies CASSQMGGDGYTF.

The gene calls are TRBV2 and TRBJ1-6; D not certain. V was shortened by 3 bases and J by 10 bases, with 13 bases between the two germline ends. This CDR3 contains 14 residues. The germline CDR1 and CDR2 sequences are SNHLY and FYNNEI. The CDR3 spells CASSDRLDASPLHF. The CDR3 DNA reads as TGTGCCAGCAGTGATCGACTTGATGCATCACCCCTCCACTTT.

CDR3 in DNA: TGTGCCAGCAGTTGGCCGGGGGGCCCCCAAGAGACCCAGTACTTC. It is translated as CASSWPGGPQETQYF. The chain uses TRBV6-6 and TRBJ2-5; weak D call: TRBD2 (7 bases). The CDR3 is 15 residues long. Germline-derived CDR1 and CDR2 are MNHNY and SVGAGI (reference sequence). Trimming left V 4 bases short and J 1 base short, with 13 bases between.

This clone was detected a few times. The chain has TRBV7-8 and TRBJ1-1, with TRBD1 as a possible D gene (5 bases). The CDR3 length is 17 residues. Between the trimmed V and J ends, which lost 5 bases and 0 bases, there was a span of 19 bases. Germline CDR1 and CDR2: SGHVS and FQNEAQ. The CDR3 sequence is CASSPQRWGDMNTEAFF. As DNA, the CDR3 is TGTGCCAGCAGCCCTCAGAGGTGGGGGGATATGAACACTGAAGCTTTCTTT.

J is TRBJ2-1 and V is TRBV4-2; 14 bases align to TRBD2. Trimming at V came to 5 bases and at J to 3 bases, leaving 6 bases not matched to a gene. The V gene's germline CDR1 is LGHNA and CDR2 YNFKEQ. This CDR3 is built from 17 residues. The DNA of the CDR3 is TGTGCCAGCAGCGGGACTAGCGGGGGATCCAACTACAATGAGCAGTTCTTC. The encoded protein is CASSGTSGGSNYNEQFF.

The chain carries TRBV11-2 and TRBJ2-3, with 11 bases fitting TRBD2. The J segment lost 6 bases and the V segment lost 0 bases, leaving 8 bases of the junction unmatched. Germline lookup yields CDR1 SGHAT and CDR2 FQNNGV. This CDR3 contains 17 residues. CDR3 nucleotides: TGTGCCAGCAGCTTAGACCTTGGGACTAGCGGAGGGGATACGCAGTATTTT. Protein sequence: CASSLDLGTSGGDTQYF.

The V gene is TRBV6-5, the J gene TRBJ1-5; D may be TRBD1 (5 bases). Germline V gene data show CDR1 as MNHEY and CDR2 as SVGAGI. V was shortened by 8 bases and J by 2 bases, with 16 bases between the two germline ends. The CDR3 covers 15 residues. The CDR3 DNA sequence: TGTGCCAGCTTGGCAGGGACTGTTGGCAATCAGCCCCAGCATTTT. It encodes CASLAGTVGNQPQHF.

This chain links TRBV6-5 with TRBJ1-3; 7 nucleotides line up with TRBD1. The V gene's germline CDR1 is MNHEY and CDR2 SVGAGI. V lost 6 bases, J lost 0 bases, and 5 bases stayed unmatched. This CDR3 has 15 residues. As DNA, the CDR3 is TGTGCCAGCAGACAGGGGAGGTTCTCTGGAAACACCATATATTTT. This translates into CASRQGRFSGNTIYF.

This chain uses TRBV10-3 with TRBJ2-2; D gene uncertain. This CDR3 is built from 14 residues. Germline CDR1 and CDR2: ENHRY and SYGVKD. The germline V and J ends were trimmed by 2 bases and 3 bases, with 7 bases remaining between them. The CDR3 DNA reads TGTGCCATCAGTGAGCAAGCCTACACCGGGGAGCTGTTTTTT. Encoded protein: CAISEQAYTGELFF.

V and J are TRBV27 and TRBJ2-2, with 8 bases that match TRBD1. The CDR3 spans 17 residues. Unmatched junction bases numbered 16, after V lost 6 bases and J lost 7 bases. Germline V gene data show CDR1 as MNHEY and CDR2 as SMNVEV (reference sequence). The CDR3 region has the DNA TGTGCCAGCAGAACTACAAAAAACAGGGGGAACGGCGGGGAGCTGTTTTTT. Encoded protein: CASRTTKNRGNGGELFF.

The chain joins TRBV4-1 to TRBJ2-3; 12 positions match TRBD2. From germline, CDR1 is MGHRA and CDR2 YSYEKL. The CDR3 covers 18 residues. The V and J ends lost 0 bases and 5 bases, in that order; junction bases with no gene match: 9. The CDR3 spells CASSQEPSGGAGGDTQYF. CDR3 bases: TGCGCCAGCAGCCAAGAGCCTAGCGGGGGGGCGGGAGGAGATACGCAGTATTTT.

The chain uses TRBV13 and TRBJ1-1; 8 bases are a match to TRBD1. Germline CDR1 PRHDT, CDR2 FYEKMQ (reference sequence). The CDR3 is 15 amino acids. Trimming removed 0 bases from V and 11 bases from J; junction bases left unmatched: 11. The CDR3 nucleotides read TGTGCCAGCAGCTTAGGCCCGGACAGGGCGCGGCGGGCTTTCTTT. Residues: CASSLGPDRARRAFF.

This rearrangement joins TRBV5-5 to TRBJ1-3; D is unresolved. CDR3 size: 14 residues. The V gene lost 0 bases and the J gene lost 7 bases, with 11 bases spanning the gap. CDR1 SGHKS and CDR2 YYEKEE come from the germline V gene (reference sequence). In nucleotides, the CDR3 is TGTGCCAGCAGCTTGGGGGTTCTCGGGAACACCATATATTTT. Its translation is CASSLGVLGNTIYF.

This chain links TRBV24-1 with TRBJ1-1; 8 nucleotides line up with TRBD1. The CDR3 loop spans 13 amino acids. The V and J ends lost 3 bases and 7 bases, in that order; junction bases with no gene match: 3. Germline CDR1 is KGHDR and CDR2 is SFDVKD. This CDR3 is CATSDTGGGEAFF. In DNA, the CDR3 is TGTGCCACCAGTGATACAGGGGGAGGTGAAGCTTTCTTT.

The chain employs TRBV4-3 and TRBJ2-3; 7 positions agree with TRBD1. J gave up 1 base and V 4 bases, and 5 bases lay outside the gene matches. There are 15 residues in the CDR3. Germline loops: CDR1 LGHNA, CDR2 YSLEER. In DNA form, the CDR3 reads TGCGCCAGCAGCCCGACAGGGCTGGGCACAGATACGCAGTATTTT. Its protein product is CASSPTGLGTDTQYF.

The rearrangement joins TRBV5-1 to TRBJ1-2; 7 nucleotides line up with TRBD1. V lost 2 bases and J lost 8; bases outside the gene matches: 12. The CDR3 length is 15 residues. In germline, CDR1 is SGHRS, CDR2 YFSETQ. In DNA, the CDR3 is TGCGCCAGCAGCTTCGACTACGGACAGGCGGAAGGCTACACCTTC. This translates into CASSFDYGQAEGYTF.

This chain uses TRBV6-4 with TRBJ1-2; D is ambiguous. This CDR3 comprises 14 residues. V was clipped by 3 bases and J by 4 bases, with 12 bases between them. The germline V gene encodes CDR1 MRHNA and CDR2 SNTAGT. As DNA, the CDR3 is TGTGCCAGCAGTGAATCCGACATCGGCTATGGCTACACCTTC. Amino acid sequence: CASSESDIGYGYTF.

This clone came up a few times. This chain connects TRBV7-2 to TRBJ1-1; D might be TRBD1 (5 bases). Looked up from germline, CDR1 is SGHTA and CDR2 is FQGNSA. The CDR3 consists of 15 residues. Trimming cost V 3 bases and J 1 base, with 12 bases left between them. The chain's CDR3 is CASSFIPRGNTEAFF. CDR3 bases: TGTGCCAGCAGCTTTATCCCAAGGGGGAACACTGAAGCTTTCTTT.

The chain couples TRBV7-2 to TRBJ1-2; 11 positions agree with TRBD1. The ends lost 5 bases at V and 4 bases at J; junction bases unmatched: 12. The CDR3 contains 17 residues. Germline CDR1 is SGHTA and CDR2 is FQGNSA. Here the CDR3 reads CASSPRGDRGGSYGYTF. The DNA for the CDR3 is TGTGCCAGCAGCCCCCGGGGGGACAGGGGGGGAAGCTATGGCTACACCTTC.

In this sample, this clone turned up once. CDR3 in DNA: TGTGCCAGAAGTCCAGGGACTCGGGCTTTCTTT. Its translation: CARSPGTRAFF. The chain joins TRBV5-3 to TRBJ1-1; a possible D gene is TRBD1 (5 bases). TRBV5-3 counts as an open reading frame of uncertain function. The CDR3 contains 11 residues. Trimming pared 5 bases from V and 11 bases from J, leaving 13 bases between.

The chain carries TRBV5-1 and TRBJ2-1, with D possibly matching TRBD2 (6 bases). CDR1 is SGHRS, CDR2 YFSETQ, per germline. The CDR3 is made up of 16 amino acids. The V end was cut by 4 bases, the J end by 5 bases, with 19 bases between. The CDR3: CASSLALRGEHNEQFF. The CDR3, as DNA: TGCGCCAGCAGCCTGGCCCTTCGCGGGGAACACAATGAGCAGTTCTTC.